The 21 T cell receptor beta chains below all came from one sample that was sequenced in a study of cytomegalovirus exposure and HLA in healthy donors. The PCR was carried out with 60 Vbeta primers and 13 Jbeta primers. Data came from immunoSEQ multiplex PCR; TCRdb stores just in-frame clones and leaves some out. The table records 100,000 to 150,000 clones, 80% of them present only once. The source material was PBMCs. The receptors originated from a man aged 25-45 years in good health and CMV-seropositive.

The J gene is TRBJ2-3, the V gene TRBV28; 7 bases are a match to TRBD1. The CDR3 contains 22 residues. CDR1 and CDR2 (germline): MDHEN, SYDVKM. Trimming cost V 5 bases and J 0 bases; bases outside gene matches: 26. The CDR3 reads CASSLGPSPWRQGNSSTDTQYF. CDR3 sequence (DNA): TGTGCCAGCAGTCTGGGCCCGAGCCCCTGGCGACAGGGCAATTCTAGCACAGATACGCAGTATTTT.

The CDR3 sequence is CASSLRGVNTEAFF. Here the CDR3 DNA reads TGTGCCAGCAGCTTAAGAGGAGTCAACACTGAAGCTTTCTTT. The chain couples TRBV7-3 to TRBJ1-1; D is unclear. Trimming pared 1 base from V and 2 bases from J, leaving 8 bases between. This CDR3 contains 14 residues. Germline assignment: CDR1 SGHTA and CDR2 FQGTGA.

This chain connects TRBV4-1 to TRBJ2-1; D unresolved. With 1 base removed from V and 6 bases from J, the gap between germline ends came to 10 bases. The V gene's germline CDR1 is MGHRA and CDR2 YSYEKL. The CDR3 is made up of 14 amino acids. The CDR3 here is CASSQGTFSNEQFF. The CDR3 nucleotides read TGCGCCAGCAGCCAAGGAACTTTTAGCAATGAGCAGTTCTTC.

The chain is built from TRBV28 and TRBJ2-1; 7 bases are shared with TRBD1. CDR1 and CDR2 (germline): MDHEN, SYDVKM. The CDR3 is 16 residues long. J was trimmed by 6 bases and V by 4 bases; bases with no gene match: 12. The CDR3 loop is CASSSDHGQAGNEQFF. The CDR3 DNA is TGTGCCAGCAGTTCGGACCACGGACAGGCGGGCAATGAGCAGTTCTTC.

The V and J genes are TRBV7-2 and TRBJ1-2, with D tentatively TRBD1 (5 bases). Trimming shortened V by 3 bases and J by 7 bases, and 15 bases separated the two germline ends. The germline gives CDR1 SGHTA, CDR2 FQGNSA. The CDR3 is made up of 14 amino acids. CDR3 amino acids: CASSFRGLGGGYTF. CDR3 sequence (DNA): TGTGCCAGCAGCTTCCGGGGACTCGGGGGTGGCTACACCTTC. The whole variable domain, remainder taken from reference TRBV7-2 and TRBJ1-2, is GAGVSQSPSNKVTEKGKDVELRCDPISGHTALYWYRQSLGQGLEFLIYFQGNSAPDKSGLPSDRFSAERTGGSVSTLTIQRTQQEDSAVYLCASSFRGLGGGYTFGSGTRLTVV.

In this sample, this clone turned up once. The rearrangement links TRBV5-8 to TRBJ2-2; D not certain. Germline values: CDR1 SGHTS, CDR2 YDEGEE. The CDR3 runs to 17 residues. The germline V and J ends were trimmed by 6 bases and 0 bases, with 18 bases remaining between them. The CDR3 bases are TGTGCCAGCAACCCAGGTAGGATCATGCCGAACACCGGGGAGCTGTTTTTT. Amino acids: CASNPGRIMPNTGELFF.

DNA of the CDR3: TGTGCCAGCAGCTTAGGACAGGGGGTCTACAATGAGCAGTTCTTC. Translation gives CASSLGQGVYNEQFF. This rearrangement joins TRBV5-4 to TRBJ2-1; TRBD1 aligns across 10 bases. V shed 2 bases and J 3 bases; nucleotides not matched to a gene: 2. Germline CDR1 and CDR2: SGHNT and YYREEE (reference sequence). This CDR3 contains 15 residues.

The CDR3 bases are TGTGCCAGCAGCGCGGAAGCTTTCTTT. It specifies CASSAEAFF. V gene TRBV7-9 combines with J gene TRBJ1-1; the D is unclear. CDR1 and CDR2 from the germline V gene are SEHNR and FQNEAQ (reference sequence). V lost 5 bases and J 8 bases, leaving 3 bases between the germline ends. The CDR3 runs to 9 residues.

The chain is built from TRBV4-2 and TRBJ1-5; D perhaps matches TRBD1 (5 bases). CDR3 length: 13 amino acids. V gave up 0 bases and J gave up 11 bases, with 11 bases separating them. CDR1 LGHNA and CDR2 YNFKEQ come from the germline V gene. The CDR3 loop is CASSQEVQGTQHF. For the CDR3, the DNA is TGTGCCAGCAGCCAAGAAGTGCAGGGCACCCAGCATTTT.

This sequence joins TRBV5-6 and TRBJ2-5; D not certain. The CDR3 sequence is 16 residues long. Looked up from germline, CDR1 is SGHDT and CDR2 is YYEEEE. V was trimmed by 0 bases and J by 5 bases, leaving 17 bases between them. The CDR3 nucleotides are TGTGCCAGCAGCTTGGACGGGTACTTTCTTGTCGAGACCCAGTACTTC. Protein product: CASSLDGYFLVETQYF.

The chain couples TRBV4-1 to TRBJ1-6; D is unresolved. Germline CDR1 MGHRA, CDR2 YSYEKL. V dropped 2 bases and J dropped 5 bases, with 16 bases sitting between them. The CDR3 runs 17 residues. The CDR3 region has the DNA TGCGCCAGCAGCCAACTACTTCCGGGAACCAATAATTCACCCCTCCACTTT. This translates into CASSQLLPGTNNSPLHF.

The rearrangement uses TRBV19 and TRBJ1-4, with 7 bases lining up with TRBD1. This CDR3 is built from 14 residues. CDR1 and CDR2 from the germline V gene are LNHDA and SQIVND (reference sequence). The J segment lost 5 bases and the V segment lost 5 bases, leaving 5 bases of the junction unmatched. This chain's CDR3 is CASSVGTANEKLFF. DNA for the CDR3: TGTGCCAGTAGTGTCGGGACAGCGAATGAAAAACTGTTTTTT.

The chain uses TRBV5-1 and TRBJ2-5; 7 nucleotides agree with TRBD2. This CDR3 contains 15 residues. Germline lookup yields CDR1 SGHRS and CDR2 YFSETQ. The J segment lost 5 bases and the V segment lost 0 bases, leaving 7 bases of the junction unmatched. For the CDR3, the DNA is TGCGCCAGCAGCTTGGAAGTAGGGGAGGGGGAGACCCAGTACTTC. Translation gives CASSLEVGEGETQYF.

V usage is TRBV5-1 and J usage is TRBJ1-3; perhaps TRBD1 as D (5 bases). Deletions cut 4 bases from V and 1 base from J, with 9 bases between. The CDR3 has 14 residues. CDR1 and CDR2 (germline): SGHRS, YFSETQ. Here the CDR3 reads CASSARGSGNTIYF. In DNA form, the CDR3 reads TGCGCCAGCAGCGCAAGGGGTTCTGGAAACACCATATATTTT.

The chain employs TRBV6-4 and TRBJ2-6; D ambiguous. The CDR3 has 16 amino acids. Trimming cost V 2 bases and J 4 bases, with 12 bases left between them. Per germline, CDR1 MRHNA and CDR2 SNTAGT. The CDR3 sequence: CASSDGPNVGANVLTF. In DNA form, the CDR3 reads TGTGCCAGCAGTGACGGCCCCAATGTGGGGGCCAACGTCCTGACTTTC.

Notes on this clone: Other DNA sequences in this sample translate to the same CDR3. This chain links TRBV30 with TRBJ1-4, with D unresolved. Trimming took 0 bases from V and 8 from J, leaving 4 bases between them. The CDR3 totals 11 residues. Germline values: CDR1 GTSNPN, CDR2 SVGIG (reference sequence). DNA for the CDR3: TGTGCCTGGAGTGTCGGGGAAAAACTGTTTTTT. Translated, it gives CAWSVGEKLFF.

This chain joins TRBV5-1 and TRBJ2-3; 9 nucleotides align to TRBD2. This CDR3 region has 13 residues. Germline V CDR1 and CDR2: SGHRS, YFSETQ. V dropped 2 bases and J dropped 12; count of bases not matched to a gene: 7. As DNA, the CDR3 is TGCGCCAGCAGCTTAGAAGCGGGGGGCCGACAGTATTTT. Translating it yields CASSLEAGGRQYF.

The chain has TRBV11-2 and TRBJ2-3; no clear D. This CDR3 contains 11 residues. The germline V gene has CDR1 SGHAT and CDR2 FQNNGV. The germline V and J ends were trimmed by 0 bases and 7 bases, with 2 bases remaining between them. The DNA for the CDR3 is TGTGCCAGCAGCTTAGACAATACGCAGTATTTT. Protein product: CASSLDNTQYF.

The chain carries TRBV9 and TRBJ1-4; D remains ambiguous. The CDR3 length is 14 residues. Germline values: CDR1 SGDLS, CDR2 YYNGEE. Trimming stripped 0 bases from V and 7 bases from J, with 10 bases between. For the CDR3, the DNA is TGTGCCAGCAGCGTAGAGGTATCAGGTGAAAAACTGTTTTTT. Its translation: CASSVEVSGEKLFF.

V is TRBV30 and J is TRBJ1-6; D may be TRBD1 (5 bases). This CDR3 is built from 13 residues. V lost 4 bases and J 7 bases, leaving 11 bases between the germline ends. Per the germline V gene, CDR1 is GTSNPN and CDR2 is SVGIG (reference sequence). CDR3 protein: CAWNPGLNSPLHF. The CDR3 nucleotides are TGTGCCTGGAATCCAGGGCTCAATTCACCCCTCCACTTT.

Only one count was recorded for this clone. This sequence joins TRBV10-3 and TRBJ1-5; no reliable D call. CDR1 is ENHRY, CDR2 SYGVKD, per germline. This CDR3 comprises 14 residues. V was pared by 0 bases and J by 7 bases, with 10 bases between. The CDR3 region is CAISESPIVQPQHF. CDR3 DNA: TGTGCCATCAGTGAGTCTCCCATTGTGCAGCCCCAGCATTTT.